The T cell receptor (beta chain) described here comes from a study of blood T cell repertoires in COVID-19. Background on the study: Some COVID-19 samples were acute and others convalescent; all came from the United States, Italy and Spain. T cells, B-cell-depleted T cells, or PBMCs supplied cDNA or gDNA.

Under the authors' procedure: Quantification of nucleated cells was approximated via reference gene primer amplification. The protocol was immunoSEQ multiplex PCR, while the TCRdb copy is restricted to in-frame clones and leaves out a portion. V and J calls and clone size come straight from that table; D and trimming were deduced from the DNA. The data show roughly 140,000 clones, around 90% seen once. The germline V gene has CDR1 MDHEN and CDR2 SYDVKM. Trimming stripped 2 bases from V and 4 bases from J, with 14 bases between. There are 15 residues in the CDR3. This chain joins TRBV28 and TRBJ1-2; a weak D match, TRBD1 (5 bases). The receptor was derived from a man between 65 and 85 years old with acute or convalescent COVID-19. The sequenced sample was peripheral blood. The chain's CDR3 is CASSLSTGDIYGYTF. CDR3 sequence (DNA): TGTGCCAGCAGTTTAAGCACAGGAGATATCTATGGCTACACCTTC.